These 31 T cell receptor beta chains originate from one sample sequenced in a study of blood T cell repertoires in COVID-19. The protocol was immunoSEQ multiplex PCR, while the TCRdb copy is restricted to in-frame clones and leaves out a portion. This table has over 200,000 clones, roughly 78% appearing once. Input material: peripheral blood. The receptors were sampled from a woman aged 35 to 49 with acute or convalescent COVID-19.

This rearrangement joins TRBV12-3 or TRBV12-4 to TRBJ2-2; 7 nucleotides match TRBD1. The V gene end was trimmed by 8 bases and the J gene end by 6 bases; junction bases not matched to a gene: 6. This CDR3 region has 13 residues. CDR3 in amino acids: CASGRQGAGELFF. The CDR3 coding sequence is TGTGCCAGCGGTCGCCAGGGGGCCGGGGAGCTGTTTTTT.

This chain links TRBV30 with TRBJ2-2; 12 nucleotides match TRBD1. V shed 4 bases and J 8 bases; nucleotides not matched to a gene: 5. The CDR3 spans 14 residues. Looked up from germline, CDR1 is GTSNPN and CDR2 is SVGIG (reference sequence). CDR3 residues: CAWTGTGGFGELFF. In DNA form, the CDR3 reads TGTGCCTGGACCGGGACAGGGGGCTTTGGGGAGCTGTTTTTT.

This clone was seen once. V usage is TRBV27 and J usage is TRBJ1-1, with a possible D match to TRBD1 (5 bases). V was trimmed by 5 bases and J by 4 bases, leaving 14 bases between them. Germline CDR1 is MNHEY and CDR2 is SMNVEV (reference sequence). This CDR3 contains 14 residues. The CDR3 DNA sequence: TGTGCCAGCAGTGTGAACCCCGGGGGCACTGAAGCTTTCTTT. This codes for CASSVNPGGTEAFF.

The CDR3 DNA sequence: TGTGCCAGCAGTTCCGGGACTAGTAACACCGGGGAGCTGTTTTTT. Translated, it gives CASSSGTSNTGELFF. This chain links TRBV7-2 with TRBJ2-2; 8 nucleotides agree with TRBD2. CDR1 is SGHTA and CDR2 is FQGNSA in the germline V gene. Trimming at V came to 6 bases and at J to 2 bases, leaving 5 bases not matched to a gene. This CDR3 has 15 amino acids.

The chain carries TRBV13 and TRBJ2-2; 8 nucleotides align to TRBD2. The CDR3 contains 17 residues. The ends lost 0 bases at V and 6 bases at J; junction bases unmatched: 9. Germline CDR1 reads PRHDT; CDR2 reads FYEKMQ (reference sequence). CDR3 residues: CASSLGGKGLGPGELFF. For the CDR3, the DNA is TGTGCCAGCAGCTTAGGCGGAAAGGGACTAGGTCCCGGGGAGCTGTTTTTT. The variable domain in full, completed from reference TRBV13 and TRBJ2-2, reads AAGVIQSPRHLIKEKRETATLKCYPIPRHDTVYWYQQGPGQDPQFLISFYEKMQSDKGSIPDRFSAQQFSDYHSELNMSSLELGDSALYFCASSLGGKGLGPGELFFGEGSRLTVL.

The CDR3 nucleotides are TGTGCCAGCAGCGCTGGTGGGAGTCAGCCCCAGCATTTT. Its protein product is CASSAGGSQPQHF. V gene TRBV12-3 or TRBV12-4 combines with J gene TRBJ1-5, with D unclear. With 6 bases removed from V and 6 bases from J, the gap between germline ends came to 12 bases. CDR3 length: 13 residues.

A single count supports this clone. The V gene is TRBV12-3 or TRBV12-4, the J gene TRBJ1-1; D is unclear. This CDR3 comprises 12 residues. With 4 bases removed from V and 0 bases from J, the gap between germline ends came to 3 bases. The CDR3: CASSSVNTEAFF. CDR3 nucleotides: TGTGCCAGCAGTTCAGTGAACACTGAAGCTTTCTTT.

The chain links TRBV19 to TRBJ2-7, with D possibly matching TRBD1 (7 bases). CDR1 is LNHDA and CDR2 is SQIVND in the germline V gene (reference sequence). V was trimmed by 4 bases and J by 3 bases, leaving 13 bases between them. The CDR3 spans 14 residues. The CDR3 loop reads CASSRTGGIYEQYF. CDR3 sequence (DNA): TGTGCCAGTAGTAGGACAGGAGGGATCTACGAGCAGTACTTC.

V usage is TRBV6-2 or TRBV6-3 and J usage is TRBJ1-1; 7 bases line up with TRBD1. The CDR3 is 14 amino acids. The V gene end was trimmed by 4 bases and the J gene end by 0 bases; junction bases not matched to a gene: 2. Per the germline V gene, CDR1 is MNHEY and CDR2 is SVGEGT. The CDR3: CASSLTGLNTEAFF. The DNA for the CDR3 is TGTGCCAGCAGTTTGACAGGGCTGAACACTGAAGCTTTCTTT.

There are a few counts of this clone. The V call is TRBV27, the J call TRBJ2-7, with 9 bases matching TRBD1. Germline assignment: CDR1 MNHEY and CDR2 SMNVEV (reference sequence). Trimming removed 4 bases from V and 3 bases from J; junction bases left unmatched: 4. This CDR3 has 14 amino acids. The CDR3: CASSSRTGVYEQYF. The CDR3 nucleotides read TGTGCCAGCAGTTCCCGGACAGGGGTCTACGAGCAGTACTTC.

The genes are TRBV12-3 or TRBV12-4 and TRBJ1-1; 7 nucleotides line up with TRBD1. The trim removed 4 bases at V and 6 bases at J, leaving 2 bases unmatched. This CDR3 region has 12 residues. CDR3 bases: TGTGCCAGCAGTTCCCAGGGGGCTGAAGCTTTCTTT. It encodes CASSSQGAEAFF.

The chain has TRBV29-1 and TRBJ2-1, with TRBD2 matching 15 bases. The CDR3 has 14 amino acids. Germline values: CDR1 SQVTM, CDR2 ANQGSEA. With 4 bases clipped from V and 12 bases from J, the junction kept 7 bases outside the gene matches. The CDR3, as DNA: TGCAGCGTTGGGACTAGCGGGGGGGGCGGAGGGCAGTTCTTC. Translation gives CSVGTSGGGGGQFF.

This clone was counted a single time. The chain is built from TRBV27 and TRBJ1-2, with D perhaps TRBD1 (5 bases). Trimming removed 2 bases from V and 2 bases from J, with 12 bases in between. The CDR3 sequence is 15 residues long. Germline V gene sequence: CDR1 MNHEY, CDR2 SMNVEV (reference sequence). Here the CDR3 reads CASSLRGPLNYGYTF. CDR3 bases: TGTGCCAGCAGTTTAAGGGGCCCCTTGAACTATGGCTACACCTTC.

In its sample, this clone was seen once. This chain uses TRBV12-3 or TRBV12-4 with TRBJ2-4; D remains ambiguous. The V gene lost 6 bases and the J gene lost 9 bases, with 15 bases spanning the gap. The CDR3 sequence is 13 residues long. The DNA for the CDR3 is TGTGCCAGCAGCATTCAAACCCCGGGCATTCAGTACTTC. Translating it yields CASSIQTPGIQYF.

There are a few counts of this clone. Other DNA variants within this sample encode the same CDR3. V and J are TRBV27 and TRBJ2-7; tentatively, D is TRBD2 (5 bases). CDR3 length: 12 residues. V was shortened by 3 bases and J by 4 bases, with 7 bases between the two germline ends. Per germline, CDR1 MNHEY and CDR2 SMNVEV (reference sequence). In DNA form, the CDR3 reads TGTGCCAGCAGTTTTCGGGGATACGAGCAGTACTTC. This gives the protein CASSFRGYEQYF.

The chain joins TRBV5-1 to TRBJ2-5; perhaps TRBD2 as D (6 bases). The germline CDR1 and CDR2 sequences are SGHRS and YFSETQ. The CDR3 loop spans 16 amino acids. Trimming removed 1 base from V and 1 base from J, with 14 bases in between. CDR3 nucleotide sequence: TGCGCCAGCAGCTTGTCGACGGGAGTAATCCAAGAGACCCAGTACTTC. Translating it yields CASSLSTGVIQETQYF. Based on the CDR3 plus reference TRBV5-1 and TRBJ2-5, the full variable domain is KAGVTQTPRYLIKTRGQQVTLSCSPISGHRSVSWYQQTPGQGLQFLFEYFSETQRNKGNFPGRFSGRQFSNSRSEMNVSTLELGDSALYLCASSLSTGVIQETQYFGPGTRLLVL.

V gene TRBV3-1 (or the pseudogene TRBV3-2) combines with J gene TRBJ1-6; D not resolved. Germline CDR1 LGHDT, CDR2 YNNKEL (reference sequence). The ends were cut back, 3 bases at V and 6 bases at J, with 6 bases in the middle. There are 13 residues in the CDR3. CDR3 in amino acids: CASSHQLNSPLHF. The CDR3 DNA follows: TGTGCCAGCAGCCACCAACTTAATTCACCCCTCCACTTT.

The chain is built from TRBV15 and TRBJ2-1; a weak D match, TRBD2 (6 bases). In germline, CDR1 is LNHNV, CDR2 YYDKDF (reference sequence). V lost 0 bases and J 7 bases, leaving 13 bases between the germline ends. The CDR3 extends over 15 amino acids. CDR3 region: CATSRDSLALNEQFF. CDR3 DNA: TGTGCCACCAGCAGAGATTCCCTAGCGTTGAATGAGCAGTTCTTC.

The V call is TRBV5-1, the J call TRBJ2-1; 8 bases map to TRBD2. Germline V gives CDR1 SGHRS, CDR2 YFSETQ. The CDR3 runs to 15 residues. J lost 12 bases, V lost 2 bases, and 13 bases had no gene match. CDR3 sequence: CASSFTSGPHERQFF. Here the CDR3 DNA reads TGCGCCAGCAGCTTTACTAGCGGACCACACGAGCGGCAGTTCTTC.

The CDR3 reads CASSRTGDTEAFF. CDR3 DNA sequence: TGTGCCAGCAGTCGGACAGGGGACACTGAAGCTTTCTTT. The chain combines TRBV12-3 or TRBV12-4 with TRBJ1-1; 9 bases are a match to TRBD1. V shed 5 bases and J 3 bases; nucleotides not matched to a gene: 1. The CDR3 is made up of 13 amino acids.

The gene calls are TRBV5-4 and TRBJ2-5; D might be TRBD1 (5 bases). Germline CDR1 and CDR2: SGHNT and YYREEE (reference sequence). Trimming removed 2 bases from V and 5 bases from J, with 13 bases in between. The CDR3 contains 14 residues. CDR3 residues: CASSLGQALETQYF. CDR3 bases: TGTGCCAGCAGCTTAGGACAAGCTCTGGAGACCCAGTACTTC. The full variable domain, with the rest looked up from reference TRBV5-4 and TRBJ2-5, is ETGVTQSPTHLIKTRGQQVTLRCSSQSGHNTVSWYQQALGQGPQFIFQYYREEENGRGNFPPRFSGLQFPNYSSELNVNALELDDSALYLCASSLGQALETQYFGPGTRLLVL.

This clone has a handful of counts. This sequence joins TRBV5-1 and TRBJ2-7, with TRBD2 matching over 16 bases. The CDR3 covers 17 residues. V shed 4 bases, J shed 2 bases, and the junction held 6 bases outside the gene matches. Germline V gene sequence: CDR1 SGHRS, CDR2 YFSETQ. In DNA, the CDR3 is TGCGCCAGCAGCCAGGGACTAGCGGGGGGGACTCCCTACGAGCAGTACTTC. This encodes CASSQGLAGGTPYEQYF.

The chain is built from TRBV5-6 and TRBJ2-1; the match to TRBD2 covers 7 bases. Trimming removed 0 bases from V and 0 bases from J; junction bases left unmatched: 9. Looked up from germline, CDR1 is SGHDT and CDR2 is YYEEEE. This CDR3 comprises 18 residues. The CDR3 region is CASSLVAGGTISYNEQFF. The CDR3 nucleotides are TGTGCCAGCAGCTTGGTAGCCGGCGGGACTATCTCCTACAATGAGCAGTTCTTC.

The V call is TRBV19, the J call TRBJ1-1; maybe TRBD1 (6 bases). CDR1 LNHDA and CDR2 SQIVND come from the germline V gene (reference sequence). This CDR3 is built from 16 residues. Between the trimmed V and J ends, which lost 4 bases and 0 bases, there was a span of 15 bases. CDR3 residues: CASSTLQGALNTEAFF. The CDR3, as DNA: TGTGCCAGTAGTACCCTACAGGGTGCTCTGAACACTGAAGCTTTCTTT.

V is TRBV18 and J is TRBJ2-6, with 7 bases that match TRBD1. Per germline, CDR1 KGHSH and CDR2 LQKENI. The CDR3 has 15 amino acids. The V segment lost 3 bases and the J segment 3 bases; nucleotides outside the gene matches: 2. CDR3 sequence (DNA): TGTGCCAGCTCACCTCCAGGGGGTGGGGCCAACGTCCTGACTTTC. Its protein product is CASSPPGGGANVLTF.

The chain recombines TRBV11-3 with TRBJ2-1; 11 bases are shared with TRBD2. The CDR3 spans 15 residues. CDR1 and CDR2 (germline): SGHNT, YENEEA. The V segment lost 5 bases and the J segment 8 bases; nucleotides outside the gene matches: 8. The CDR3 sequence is CASSPRLAGFDEQFF. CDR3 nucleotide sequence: TGTGCCAGCAGCCCCCGACTAGCGGGGTTCGATGAGCAGTTCTTC. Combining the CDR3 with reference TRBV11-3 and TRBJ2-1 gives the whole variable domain EAGVVQSPRYKIIEKKQPVAFWCNPISGHNTLYWYLQNLGQGPELLIRYENEEAVDDSQLPKDRFSAERLKGVDSTLKIQPAELGDSAVYLCASSPRLAGFDEQFFGPGTRLTVL.

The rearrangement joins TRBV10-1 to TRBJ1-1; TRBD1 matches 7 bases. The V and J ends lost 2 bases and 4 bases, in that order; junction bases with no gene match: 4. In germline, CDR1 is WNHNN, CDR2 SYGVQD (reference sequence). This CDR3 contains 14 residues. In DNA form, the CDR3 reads TGCGCCAGCAGTGAGACAACAGGGGCCACTGAAGCTTTCTTT. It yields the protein CASSETTGATEAFF.

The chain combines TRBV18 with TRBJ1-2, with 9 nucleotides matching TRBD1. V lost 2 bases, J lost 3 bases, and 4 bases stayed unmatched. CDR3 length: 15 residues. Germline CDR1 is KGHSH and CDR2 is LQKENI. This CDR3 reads CASSPLQGADYGYTF. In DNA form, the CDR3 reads TGTGCCAGCTCACCATTACAGGGGGCAGACTATGGCTACACCTTC.

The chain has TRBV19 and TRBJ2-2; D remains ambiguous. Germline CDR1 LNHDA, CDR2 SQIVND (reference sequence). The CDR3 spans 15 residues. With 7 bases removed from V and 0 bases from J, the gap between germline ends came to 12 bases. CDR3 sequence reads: CASTSLTTNTGELFF. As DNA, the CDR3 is TGTGCCAGTACGTCGCTTACAACGAACACCGGGGAGCTGTTTTTT.

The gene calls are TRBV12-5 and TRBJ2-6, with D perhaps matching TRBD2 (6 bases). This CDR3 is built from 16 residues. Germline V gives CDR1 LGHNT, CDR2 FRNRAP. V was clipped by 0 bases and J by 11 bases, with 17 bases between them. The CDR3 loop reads CASGLVLTEGADVLTF. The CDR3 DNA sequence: TGTGCTAGTGGTTTGGTATTAACGGAGGGAGCCGACGTCCTGACTTTC.

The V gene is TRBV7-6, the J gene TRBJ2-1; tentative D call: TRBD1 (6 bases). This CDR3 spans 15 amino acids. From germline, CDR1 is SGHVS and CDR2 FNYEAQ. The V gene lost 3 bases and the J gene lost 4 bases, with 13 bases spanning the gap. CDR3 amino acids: CASSLDSSPYNEQFF. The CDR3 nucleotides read TGTGCCAGCAGCTTGGACAGCTCCCCATACAATGAGCAGTTCTTC.